The 8 T cell receptor beta chains presented below share a single source sample, sequenced in a study of T cells in Graves' hyperthyroidism and ophthalmopathy. RNA transcripts provided the source from which TCR beta CDR3 regions were amplified. RT-PCR in the first round (using the HTBI primer set) targeted the TCR CDR3. TCRdb independently ran MiXCR on the multiplex PCR reads; one entry per CDR3 protein. This sample yields over 650,000 distinct CDR3 sequences, of which 16% are seen a single time; around 8.1% belongs to the top ten. Sequencing was carried out using blood. Receptors were obtained from a man in his late teens or twenties with Graves' hyperthyroidism.

This clonotype turned up a few times. The V call is TRBV20-1, the J call TRBJ2-7; 10 positions agree with TRBD2. This CDR3 region has 15 residues. Germline CDR1 reads DFQATT; CDR2 reads SNEGSKA (reference sequence). After removal of 6 bases from V and 3 bases from J, the junction contained 11 bases not matched to a gene. The CDR3 DNA follows: TGCAGTGCCCACCGACGGCTAGCGGGAGACTACGAGCAGTACTTC. Translated: CSAHRRLAGDYEQYF.

The V and J genes are TRBV12-3 or TRBV12-4 and TRBJ2-1, with D unclear. This CDR3 spans 14 amino acids. V lost 8 bases, J lost 0 bases, and 11 bases lay in between. The CDR3 DNA reads as TGTGCCAGCGACGCGGACGGCTCCTACAATGAGCAGTTCTTC. This gives the protein CASDADGSYNEQFF.

V gene TRBV7-9 combines with J gene TRBJ2-7; 7 bases line up with TRBD2. The trim removed 8 bases at V and 7 bases at J, leaving 11 bases unmatched. Germline assignment: CDR1 SEHNR and CDR2 FQNEAQ (reference sequence). The CDR3 loop spans 13 amino acids. The CDR3 region has the DNA TGTGCCAGCCTGCTAGCGGCTGGCCGAGAGCAGTACTTC. Translation gives CASLLAAGREQYF.

The rearrangement uses TRBV7-8 and TRBJ1-1; D unclear. The ends were cut back, 5 bases at V and 5 bases at J, with 15 bases in the middle. Germline V gives CDR1 SGHVS, CDR2 FQNEAQ. This CDR3 region has 14 residues. CDR3 amino acids: CASSPRRVGTEAFF. The CDR3 nucleotides read TGTGCCAGCAGCCCACGGCGGGTGGGGACTGAAGCTTTCTTT.

DNA of the CDR3: TGTGCCAGCAGTGAGATGCAGGGTAAATCAGCCCAGCATTTT. It codes for CASSEMQGKSAQHF. The chain is built from TRBV2 and TRBJ1-5; D possibly corresponds to TRBD1 (5 bases). This CDR3 is built from 14 residues. With 3 bases removed from V and 11 bases from J, the gap between germline ends came to 17 bases. The germline gives CDR1 SNHLY, CDR2 FYNNEI.

This clonotype occurred many times. V is TRBV28 and J is TRBJ2-5; D may be TRBD2 (5 bases). Germline V gives CDR1 MDHEN, CDR2 SYDVKM. Trimming stripped 6 bases from V and 6 bases from J, with 17 bases between. There are 14 residues in the CDR3. CDR3 region: CASSPGSKVKTQYF. CDR3 coding DNA: TGTGCCAGCAGCCCGGGATCCAAAGTCAAGACCCAGTACTTC.

This clonotype was seen ten or more times. This chain uses TRBV28 with TRBJ1-1; D call uncertain. V lost 2 bases and J lost 3, with 10 bases in between. This CDR3 has 14 residues. From germline, CDR1 is MDHEN and CDR2 SYDVKM. CDR3 region: CASSLKDRYTEAFF. As DNA, the CDR3 is TGTGCCAGCAGTTTAAAAGACCGCTACACTGAAGCTTTCTTT.

This clonotype was observed many times. This chain uses TRBV24-1 with TRBJ2-3, with 13 bases lining up with TRBD2. Germline lookup yields CDR1 KGHDR and CDR2 SFDVKD. V trimming: 4 bases; J trimming: 7 bases; junction bases outside the gene matches: 7. This CDR3 is 16 amino acids long. The CDR3 DNA reads TGTGCCACCAGTGAAGTTGGACTAGCGGGAGTAAATACGCAGTATTTT. Translated: CATSEVGLAGVNTQYF.